Below are 31 T cell receptor beta chains sequenced from a single sample in a study of tumor-infiltrating lymphocytes in localized non-small cell lung cancer. Clones were read by immunoSEQ multiplex PCR, and TCRdb kept only the in-frame ones, dropping some. The sample lists 8,000 to 9,500 clones; around three quarters were seen once. Sequencing was performed on uninvolved lung tissue not adjacent to the tumor. The receptors originated from a human donor with non-small cell lung cancer.

This chain uses TRBV7-2 with TRBJ1-2; D is possibly TRBD1 (6 bases). V was shortened by 1 base and J by 8 bases, with 17 bases between the two germline ends. The CDR3 extends over 15 amino acids. Germline V gene lookup returns CDR1 SGHTA and CDR2 FQGNSA. CDR3 nucleotides: TGTGCCAGCAGCTTAGGGGGGGGCAGGAGGGACGGCTACACCTTC. Its translation is CASSLGGGRRDGYTF.

V gene TRBV10-1 combines with J gene TRBJ2-2; tentatively, D is TRBD2 (5 bases). The ends were cut back, 8 bases at V and 3 bases at J, with 7 bases in the middle. CDR1 WNHNN and CDR2 SYGVQD come from the germline V gene (reference sequence). This CDR3 is built from 12 residues. The CDR3 DNA is TGCGCCAGCGGCGGGTACACCGGGGAGCTGTTTTTT. Its translation: CASGGYTGELFF.

The rearrangement joins TRBV10-3 to TRBJ2-7; TRBD2 matches 12 bases. Germline CDR1 is ENHRY and CDR2 is SYGVKD. With V trimmed by 7 bases and J by 5 bases, 6 bases remained unmatched. CDR3 size: 14 residues. The CDR3 bases are TGTGCCATCACCAAAGGACTAGCGGGAAACGAGCAGTACTTC. It codes for CAITKGLAGNEQYF.

The chain joins TRBV28 to TRBJ1-1, with 8 positions matching TRBD1. The CDR3 length is 14 residues. V was pared by 6 bases and J by 6 bases, with 9 bases of the junction left unmatched. CDR1 and CDR2 from the germline V gene are MDHEN and SYDVKM. Written as DNA, the CDR3 is TGTGCCAGCAGACCCCGGACAGGGAGGCCTGAAGCTTTCTTT. It translates to CASRPRTGRPEAFF.

The gene calls are TRBV19 and TRBJ2-7, with 9 bases fitting TRBD1. In germline, CDR1 is LNHDA, CDR2 SQIVND (reference sequence). The CDR3 length is 14 residues. V lost 6 bases and J lost 0; bases outside the gene matches: 3. The chain's CDR3 is CASSGTGLSYEQYF. The CDR3 nucleotides are TGTGCCAGTAGCGGGACAGGGCTCTCCTACGAGCAGTACTTC.

This rearrangement joins TRBV5-4 to TRBJ1-1; tentatively, D is TRBD1 (5 bases). Trimming took off 0 bases at V and 3 bases at J, with 12 bases between the two ends. This CDR3 has 15 residues. Germline-derived CDR1 and CDR2 are SGHNT and YYREEE (reference sequence). As DNA, the CDR3 is TGTGCCAGCAGCTTGGGGCAGGGTGGGTACACTGAAGCTTTCTTT. Amino acid sequence: CASSLGQGGYTEAFF.

This clone showed up just once. V and J are TRBV7-8 and TRBJ2-6; 8 bases fit TRBD2. This CDR3 is 18 amino acids long. Germline CDR1 reads SGHVS; CDR2 reads FQNEAQ. With 2 bases clipped from V and 3 bases from J, the junction kept 9 bases outside the gene matches. The CDR3 spells CASSLYSGSGSGANVLTF. The CDR3 DNA reads TGTGCCAGCAGCTTATACAGCGGGAGTGGTAGTGGGGCCAACGTCCTGACTTTC. Combining the CDR3 with reference TRBV7-8 and TRBJ2-6 gives the whole variable domain GAGVSQSPRYKVAKRGQDVALRCDPISGHVSLFWYQQALGQGPEFLTYFQNEAQLDKSGLPSDRFFAERPEGSVSTLKIQRTQQEDSAVYLCASSLYSGSGSGANVLTFGAGSRLTVL.

The genes are TRBV6-4 and TRBJ1-6; D is ambiguous. This CDR3 has 13 residues. Germline-derived CDR1 and CDR2 are MRHNA and SNTAGT. Trimming cost V 6 bases and J 9 bases, with 12 bases left between them. CDR3 sequence reads: CASSLTDGSPLHF. The CDR3 DNA reads TGTGCCAGCAGCCTCACGGATGGTTCACCCCTCCACTTT.

The chain uses TRBV28 and TRBJ2-7; 8 bases are a match to TRBD1. This CDR3 is built from 15 residues. Looked up from germline, CDR1 is MDHEN and CDR2 is SYDVKM. V was pared by 6 bases and J by 2 bases, with 9 bases of the junction left unmatched. The CDR3 DNA reads as TGTGCCAGCAGCCTAACCTCGACAGGGGCCTACGAGCAGTACTTC. This sequence encodes CASSLTSTGAYEQYF.

The chain combines TRBV7-7 with TRBJ2-6; D not certain. The CDR3 spans 13 residues. V shed 4 bases and J shed 1 base, with 2 bases lying between them. Per germline, CDR1 SSHAT and CDR2 FNYEAQ (reference sequence). Here the CDR3 reads CASSSSGANVLTF. The CDR3 region has the DNA TGTGCCAGCAGCTCGTCTGGGGCCAACGTCCTGACTTTC.

The chain is built from TRBV11-1 and TRBJ2-7, with 7 positions matching TRBD1. With V trimmed by 5 bases and J by 0 bases, 7 bases remained unmatched. This CDR3 is built from 15 residues. Germline values: CDR1 SGHAT, CDR2 FQDESV (reference sequence). In DNA, the CDR3 is TGTGCCAGCAGCGACCGGGACAGACTCTCCTACGAGCAGTACTTC. Amino acid sequence: CASSDRDRLSYEQYF.

The rearrangement links TRBV9 to TRBJ1-1; D gene uncertain. Germline V gene lookup returns CDR1 SGDLS and CDR2 YYNGEE. The CDR3 totals 13 residues. V was clipped by 4 bases and J by 1 base, with 8 bases between them. Written as DNA, the CDR3 is TGTGCCAGCAGCTTCACACCGAACACTGAAGCTTTCTTT. Its translation is CASSFTPNTEAFF.

This clone occurred once. CDR3 DNA: TGTGCCAGCAGCGCGACTTATGACAGAGCAGATACGCAGTATTTT. This codes for CASSATYDRADTQYF. The chain uses TRBV9 and TRBJ2-3; weak D call: TRBD1 (5 bases). The CDR3 runs to 15 residues. Germline V gene data show CDR1 as SGDLS and CDR2 as YYNGEE. V lost 3 bases, J lost 4 bases, and 15 bases lay in between.

This sequence joins TRBV29-1 and TRBJ2-7, with 9 bases matching TRBD1. CDR3 length: 15 amino acids. V trimming: 3 bases; J trimming: 3 bases; junction bases outside the gene matches: 9. Germline CDR1 is SQVTM and CDR2 is ANQGSEA. For the CDR3, the DNA is TGCAGCGTTGACAGACGGGGACAGGGTGGCTACGAGCAGTACTTC. It is translated as CSVDRRGQGGYEQYF.

The chain has TRBV2 and TRBJ2-5; 7 bases agree with TRBD1. In germline, CDR1 is SNHLY, CDR2 FYNNEI. The CDR3 has 14 residues. Trimming at V came to 8 bases and at J to 8 bases, leaving 14 bases not matched to a gene. CDR3 in DNA: TGTGCCAGCGATCTTCAGGGCCAGGGGGATACCCAGTACTTC. Translating gives CASDLQGQGDTQYF.

This clone was counted once. This chain joins TRBV4-2 and TRBJ2-2; D may correspond to TRBD1 or TRBD2 (5 bases each). Germline assignment: CDR1 LGHNA and CDR2 YNFKEQ. This CDR3 has 15 amino acids. V was cut by 1 base and J by 4 bases, with 10 bases left in between. The CDR3 reads CASSQVDSGTGELFF. In DNA form, the CDR3 reads TGTGCCAGCAGCCAAGTAGACAGCGGCACCGGGGAGCTGTTTTTT.

CDR3 loop: CASSHTRGSQETQYF. CDR3 sequence (DNA): TGTGCCAGCAGCCACACCCGGGGCTCCCAAGAGACCCAGTACTTC. The chain recombines TRBV7-6 with TRBJ2-5; either TRBD1 or TRBD2 may fit D (5 bases each). This CDR3 has 15 residues. Germline CDR1 SGHVS, CDR2 FNYEAQ. Trimming stripped 5 bases from V and 1 base from J, with 14 bases between. Full variable domain (remainder filled in from reference TRBV7-6 and TRBJ2-5): GAGVSQSPRYKVTKRGQDVALRCDPISGHVSLYWYRQALGQGPEFLTYFNYEAQQDKSGLPNDRFSAERPEGSISTLTIQRTEQRDSAMYRCASSHTRGSQETQYFGPGTRLLVL.

In this sample, this clone turned up once. This sequence joins TRBV19 and TRBJ1-5; possibly TRBD1 for D (5 bases). Trimming shortened V by 2 bases and J by 3 bases, and 8 bases separated the two germline ends. Germline CDR1 is LNHDA and CDR2 is SQIVND (reference sequence). The CDR3 sequence is 14 residues long. CDR3: CASSIQGDNQPQHF. CDR3 nucleotide sequence: TGTGCCAGTAGTATACAGGGAGACAATCAGCCCCAGCATTTT.

V and J are TRBV7-2 and TRBJ1-2; D is unclear. V lost 1 base to trimming and J lost 2 bases, with 8 bases between them. The length of the CDR3 is 14 residues. CDR1 and CDR2 (germline): SGHTA, FQGNSA. CDR3 in DNA: TGTGCCAGCAGCTTAGATCATGGGAACTATGGCTACACCTTC. Translating it yields CASSLDHGNYGYTF.

This clone has more than one count but fewer than ten. J is TRBJ2-1 and V is TRBV6-4, with 10 bases fitting TRBD2. CDR3 length equals 15 residues. CDR1 MRHNA and CDR2 SNTAGT come from the germline V gene. The V and J ends lost 8 bases and 4 bases, in that order; junction bases with no gene match: 8. DNA of the CDR3: TGTGCCAGCTCCTTGACTAGCGGGCCTTACAATGAGCAGTTCTTC. Residues: CASSLTSGPYNEQFF.

The chain links TRBV14 to TRBJ2-2, with a tentative D call TRBD2 (5 bases). With 0 bases removed from V and 3 bases from J, the gap between germline ends came to 14 bases. The germline CDR1 and CDR2 sequences are SGHDN and FVKESK. The CDR3 consists of 17 residues. This chain's CDR3 is CASSQDAGLRYTGELFF. The CDR3 region has the DNA TGTGCCAGCAGCCAAGATGCTGGACTCCGTTACACCGGGGAGCTGTTTTTT.

The chain carries TRBV5-6 and TRBJ2-3; D possibly corresponds to TRBD1 (6 bases). The CDR3 is 17 amino acids. Trimming pared 1 base from V and 1 base from J, leaving 16 bases between. Per germline, CDR1 SGHDT and CDR2 YYEEEE. Here the CDR3 DNA reads TGTGCCAGCAGCTTGTCGGTCGTACAGGGTGGCACAGATACGCAGTATTTT. Residues: CASSLSVVQGGTDTQYF.

This rearrangement joins TRBV6-6 to TRBJ2-7; the match to TRBD2 covers 9 bases. CDR1 MNHNY and CDR2 SVGAGI come from the germline V gene (reference sequence). The CDR3 is 15 residues long. Unmatched junction bases numbered 6, after V lost 2 bases and J lost 4 bases. CDR3 amino acids: CASSYGGSGSYEQYF. DNA of the CDR3: TGTGCCAGCAGTTACGGGGGTAGCGGGAGTTACGAGCAGTACTTC.

This chain joins TRBV7-9 and TRBJ1-4; possibly TRBD1 for D (5 bases). This CDR3 has 15 amino acids. Germline assignment: CDR1 SEHNR and CDR2 FQNEAQ (reference sequence). Trimming left V 6 bases short and J 5 bases short, with 16 bases between. The CDR3 sequence is CASSLWGSKNEKLFF. CDR3 in DNA: TGTGCCAGCAGTCTATGGGGCAGCAAAAATGAAAAACTGTTTTTT.

V gene TRBV10-3 combines with J gene TRBJ2-5; 13 bases match TRBD2. The CDR3 spans 16 residues. CDR1 and CDR2 (germline): ENHRY, SYGVKD. V lost 6 bases, J lost 5 bases, and 9 bases stayed unmatched. This CDR3 reads CAIRSTGLAGPETQYF. CDR3 DNA sequence: TGTGCCATCAGGAGCACGGGACTAGCGGGACCGGAGACCCAGTACTTC.

The V and J genes are TRBV29-1 and TRBJ2-3; D may correspond to TRBD1 or TRBD2 (6 bases each). The CDR3 sequence is 14 residues long. Trimming removed 4 bases at V and 3 bases at J, with 14 bases between. In germline, CDR1 is SQVTM, CDR2 ANQGSEA. The chain's CDR3 is CSVGGPAGTDTQYF. The CDR3 DNA sequence: TGCAGCGTTGGGGGGCCGGCGGGGACAGATACGCAGTATTTT.

V usage is TRBV5-6 and J usage is TRBJ2-3, with unresolved D. Trimming cost V 4 bases and J 0 bases, with 3 bases left between them. CDR1 and CDR2 (germline): SGHDT, YYEEEE. This CDR3 is 12 amino acids long. CDR3 region: CASSASTDTQYF. The CDR3 DNA is TGTGCCAGCAGCGCCAGCACAGATACGCAGTATTTT.

This clone was seen only a few times. J is TRBJ2-7 and V is TRBV19; TRBD1 matches 11 bases. The V and J ends lost 8 bases and 5 bases, in that order; junction bases with no gene match: 8. Germline V CDR1 and CDR2: LNHDA, SQIVND (reference sequence). CDR3 size: 14 residues. CDR3 loop: CASSPDRGLHEQYF. In DNA, the CDR3 is TGTGCCAGTTCACCGGACAGGGGGCTCCACGAGCAGTACTTC.

Only a few counts were recorded for this clone. The chain joins TRBV28 to TRBJ1-5, with 8 positions matching TRBD1. The CDR3 sequence is 15 residues long. Germline values: CDR1 MDHEN, CDR2 SYDVKM. Trimming at V came to 4 bases and at J to 2 bases, leaving 4 bases not matched to a gene. This CDR3 is CASSSMTGGNQPQHF. The CDR3 bases are TGTGCCAGCAGTTCGATGACAGGGGGCAATCAGCCCCAGCATTTT.

The V and J genes are TRBV5-6 and TRBJ2-3, with D possibly being TRBD1 (6 bases). The CDR3 is 15 residues long. Germline CDR1 reads SGHDT; CDR2 reads YYEEEE. Trimming removed 2 bases from V and 1 base from J, with 11 bases in between. The CDR3 nucleotides read TGTGCCAGCAGCTTCCTTGCAGGGGGCACAGATACGCAGTATTTT. It specifies CASSFLAGGTDTQYF.

The gene calls are TRBV28 and TRBJ1-1; D remains ambiguous. Germline loops: CDR1 MDHEN, CDR2 SYDVKM. This CDR3 comprises 13 residues. V lost 3 bases and J lost 3, with 8 bases in between. CDR3 sequence: CASSFFQYTEAFF. CDR3 DNA sequence: TGTGCCAGCAGTTTTTTTCAATACACTGAAGCTTTCTTT.